A single sample gave rise to the 12 T cell receptor beta chains below, sequenced in a study of T cells in localized non-small cell lung cancer. The data were produced by immunoSEQ multiplex PCR, yet TCRdb's version contains in-frame clones alone and is incomplete. Of 45,000 to 70,000 clones in the sample, 86% were seen once. The sequencing here drew on peripheral blood, taken before any cancer treatment. These receptors came from a woman between 35 and 75 years old with stage I lung adenocarcinoma.

This chain links TRBV15 with TRBJ1-5, with unresolved D. Germline CDR1 and CDR2: LNHNV and YYDKDF (reference sequence). Trimming left V 0 bases short and J 5 bases short, with 5 bases between. This CDR3 comprises 13 residues. The CDR3 loop reads CATSRDGHQPQHF. For the CDR3, the DNA is TGTGCCACCAGCAGAGATGGCCATCAGCCCCAGCATTTT.

The chain recombines TRBV7-6 with TRBJ2-5, with unresolved D. The CDR3 length is 14 residues. V lost 1 base, J lost 5 bases, and 11 bases lay in between. CDR1 and CDR2 (germline): SGHVS, FNYEAQ. CDR3 in DNA: TGTGCCAGCAGCTTAGTCAGCCGGCGGGAGACCCAGTACTTC. Encoded protein: CASSLVSRRETQYF.

J is TRBJ2-1 and V is TRBV4-2; 13 bases are shared with TRBD2. The CDR3 runs to 16 residues. The ends lost 4 bases at V and 9 bases at J; junction bases unmatched: 9. Germline CDR1 is LGHNA and CDR2 is YNFKEQ. Here the CDR3 reads CASSPLGLAGPSEQFF. The CDR3 DNA sequence: TGTGCCAGCAGCCCGCTGGGACTAGCGGGGCCTAGTGAGCAGTTCTTC.

The V call is TRBV6-6, the J call TRBJ1-2; D possibly corresponds to TRBD1 (5 bases). V was clipped by 1 base and J by 5 bases, with 11 bases between them. From germline, CDR1 is MNHNY and CDR2 SVGAGI (reference sequence). The CDR3 totals 14 residues. CDR3 region: CASSYFGANYGYTF. The DNA of the CDR3 is TGTGCCAGCAGTTACTTTGGGGCAAATTATGGCTACACCTTC.

This rearrangement joins TRBV7-2 to TRBJ1-2; D not resolved. This CDR3 region has 12 residues. V gave up 4 bases and J gave up 4 bases, with 7 bases separating them. CDR1 and CDR2 (germline): SGHTA, FQGNSA. This CDR3 is CASSSPPYGYTF. The CDR3, as DNA: TGTGCCAGCAGCTCCCCCCCCTATGGCTACACCTTC.

The V call is TRBV27, the J call TRBJ2-1, with 16 bases identical to TRBD2. The junction had 11 bases not matched to a gene; V was cut back by 2 bases and J by 7 bases. Looked up from germline, CDR1 is MNHEY and CDR2 is SMNVEV (reference sequence). CDR3 length equals 19 residues. DNA of the CDR3: TGTGCCAGCAGTTTAACCCTCGCCGGGACTAGCGGGGGGGGGAATGAGCAGTTCTTC. Its translation is CASSLTLAGTSGGGNEQFF.

The chain uses TRBV14 and TRBJ2-1, with TRBD1 as a possible D gene (6 bases). CDR1 and CDR2 from the germline V gene are SGHDN and FVKESK. The CDR3 extends over 14 amino acids. Trimming removed 3 bases at V and 7 bases at J, with 13 bases between. CDR3 in amino acids: CASSHRTEPNEQFF. The CDR3 DNA follows: TGTGCCAGCAGCCATCGGACAGAGCCAAATGAGCAGTTCTTC.

The rearrangement uses TRBV6-5 and TRBJ2-1; 9 bases align to TRBD2. The CDR3 runs to 15 residues. Germline V gene data show CDR1 as MNHEY and CDR2 as SVGAGI. V gave up 2 bases and J gave up 5 bases; unmatched junction bases: 4. CDR3 DNA: TGTGCCAGCAGTTACGCGGGGGGGTTCCACAATGAGCAGTTCTTC. Translated: CASSYAGGFHNEQFF.

V usage is TRBV7-8 and J usage is TRBJ1-1; TRBD1 is a possible D gene (5 bases). CDR3 length: 14 amino acids. V was clipped by 1 base and J by 10 bases, with 16 bases between them. In germline, CDR1 is SGHVS, CDR2 FQNEAQ. In DNA, the CDR3 is TGTGCCAGCAGCTTAGGAGGGGACGTATCAGGAGCTTTCTTT. Translating it yields CASSLGGDVSGAFF.

This clone came up once. This sequence joins TRBV7-3 and TRBJ2-3; TRBD1 agrees at 9 bases. J lost 0 bases, V lost 5 bases, and 6 bases had no gene match. CDR3 length equals 16 residues. Germline-derived CDR1 and CDR2 are SGHTA and FQGTGA. The chain's CDR3 is CASSERQGGSTDTQYF. The CDR3, as DNA: TGTGCCAGCAGCGAACGACAGGGGGGTAGCACAGATACGCAGTATTTT. The full variable domain, rest sourced from reference TRBV7-3 and TRBJ2-3, is GAGVSQTPSNKVTEKGKYVELRCDPISGHTALYWYRQSLGQGPEFLIYFQGTGAADDSGLPNDRFFAVRPEGSVSTLKIQRTERGDSAVYLCASSERQGGSTDTQYFGPGTRLTVL.

V and J are TRBV10-3 and TRBJ2-3; the D is unclear. The length of the CDR3 is 13 residues. Trimming stripped 3 bases from V and 9 bases from J, with 13 bases between. Per germline, CDR1 ENHRY and CDR2 SYGVKD. CDR3 region: CAISEPKKVTQYF. CDR3 sequence (DNA): TGTGCCATCAGTGAACCCAAGAAAGTCACGCAGTATTTT.

The gene calls are TRBV19 and TRBJ1-1; D is unresolved. This CDR3 is built from 15 residues. V lost 4 bases and J 3 bases, leaving 15 bases between the germline ends. Per germline, CDR1 LNHDA and CDR2 SQIVND (reference sequence). CDR3 protein: CASSTLGPGHTEAFF. The CDR3 bases are TGTGCCAGTAGTACCCTCGGCCCGGGTCACACTGAAGCTTTCTTT. The full variable domain, completed using reference TRBV19 and TRBJ1-1, is DGGITQSPKYLFRKEGQNVTLSCEQNLNHDAMYWYRQDPGQGLRLIYYSQIVNDFQKGDIAEGYSVSREKKESFPLTVTSAQKNPTAFYLCASSTLGPGHTEAFFGQGTRLTVV.